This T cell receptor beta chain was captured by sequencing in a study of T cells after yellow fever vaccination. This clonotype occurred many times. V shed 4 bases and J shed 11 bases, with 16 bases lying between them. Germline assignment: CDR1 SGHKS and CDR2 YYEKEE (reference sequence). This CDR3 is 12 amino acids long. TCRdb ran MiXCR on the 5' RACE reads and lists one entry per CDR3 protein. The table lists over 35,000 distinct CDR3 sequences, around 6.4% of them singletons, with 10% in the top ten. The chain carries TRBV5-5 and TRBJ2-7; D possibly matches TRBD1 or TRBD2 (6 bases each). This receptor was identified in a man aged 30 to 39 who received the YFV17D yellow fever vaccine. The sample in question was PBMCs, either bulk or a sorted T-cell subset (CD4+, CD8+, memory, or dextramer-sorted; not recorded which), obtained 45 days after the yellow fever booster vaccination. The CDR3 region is CASSPTAGHEYF. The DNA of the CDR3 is TGTGCCAGCAGCCCCACTGCGGGACACGAGTACTTC.